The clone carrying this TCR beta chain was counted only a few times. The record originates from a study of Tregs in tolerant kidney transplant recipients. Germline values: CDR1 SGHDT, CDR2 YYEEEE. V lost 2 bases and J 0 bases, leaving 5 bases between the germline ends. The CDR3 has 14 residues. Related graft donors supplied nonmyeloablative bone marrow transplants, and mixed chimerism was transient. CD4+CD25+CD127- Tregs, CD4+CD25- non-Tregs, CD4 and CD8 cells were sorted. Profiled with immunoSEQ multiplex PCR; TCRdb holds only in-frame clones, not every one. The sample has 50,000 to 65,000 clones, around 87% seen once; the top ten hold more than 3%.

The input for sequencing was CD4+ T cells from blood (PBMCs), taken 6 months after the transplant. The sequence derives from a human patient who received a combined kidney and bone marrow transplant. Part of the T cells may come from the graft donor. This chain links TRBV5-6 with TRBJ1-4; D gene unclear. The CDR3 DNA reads TGTGCCAGCAGCTTCGGGGCAACTAATGAAAAACTGTTTTTT. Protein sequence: CASSFGATNEKLFF.